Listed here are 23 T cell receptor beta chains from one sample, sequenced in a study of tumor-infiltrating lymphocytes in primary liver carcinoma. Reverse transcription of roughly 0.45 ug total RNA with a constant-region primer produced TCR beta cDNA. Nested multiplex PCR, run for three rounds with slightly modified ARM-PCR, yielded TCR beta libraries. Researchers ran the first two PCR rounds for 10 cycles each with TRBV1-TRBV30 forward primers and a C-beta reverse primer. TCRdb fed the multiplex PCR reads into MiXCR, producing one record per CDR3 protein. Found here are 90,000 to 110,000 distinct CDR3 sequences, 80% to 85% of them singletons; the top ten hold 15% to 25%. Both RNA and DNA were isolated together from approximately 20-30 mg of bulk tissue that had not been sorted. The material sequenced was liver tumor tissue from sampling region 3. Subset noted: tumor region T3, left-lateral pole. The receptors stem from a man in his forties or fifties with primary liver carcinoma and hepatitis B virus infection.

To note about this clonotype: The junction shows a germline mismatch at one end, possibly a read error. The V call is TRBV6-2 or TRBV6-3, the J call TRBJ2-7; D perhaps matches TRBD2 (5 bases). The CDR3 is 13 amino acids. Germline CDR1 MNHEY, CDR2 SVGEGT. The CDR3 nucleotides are TGTGCCAGCAGTCACGAGGTACCCTACGAGCGGTATTTC. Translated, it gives CASSHEVPYERYF.

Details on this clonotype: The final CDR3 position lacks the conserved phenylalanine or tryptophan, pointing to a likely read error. The CDR3 sequence: CASSYTGGQETQYY. The CDR3 DNA follows: TGTGCCAGTAGTTACACGGGTGGCCAAGAGACCCAGTACTAC. This sequence joins TRBV6-2 or TRBV6-3 and TRBJ2-5; no firm D call. This CDR3 is built from 14 residues. Germline V gene lookup returns CDR1 MNHEY and CDR2 SVGEGT.

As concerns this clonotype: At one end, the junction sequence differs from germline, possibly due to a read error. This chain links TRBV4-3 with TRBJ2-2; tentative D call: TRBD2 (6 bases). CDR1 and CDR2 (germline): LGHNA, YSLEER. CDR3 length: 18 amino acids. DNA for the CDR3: TGCACCAGCAGCCAAACCATTAGCGGACACACGAACACCGGGGAGCTGTTTTTT. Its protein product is CTSSQTISGHTNTGELFF.

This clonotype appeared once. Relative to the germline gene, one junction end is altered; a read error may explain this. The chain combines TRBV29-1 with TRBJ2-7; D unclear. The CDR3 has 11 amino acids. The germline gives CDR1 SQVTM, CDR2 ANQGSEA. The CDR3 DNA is TGCAGCGCCGATGGCAACTACGAGCGGTACTTC. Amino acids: CSADGNYERYF.

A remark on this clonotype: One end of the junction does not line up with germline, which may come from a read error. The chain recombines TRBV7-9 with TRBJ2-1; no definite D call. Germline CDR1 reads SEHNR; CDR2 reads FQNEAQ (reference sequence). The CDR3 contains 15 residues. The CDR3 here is CAISDGLSENNEQSF. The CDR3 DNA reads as TGTGCCATCAGTGACGGTTTATCCGAAAACAATGAGCAGTCCTTC.

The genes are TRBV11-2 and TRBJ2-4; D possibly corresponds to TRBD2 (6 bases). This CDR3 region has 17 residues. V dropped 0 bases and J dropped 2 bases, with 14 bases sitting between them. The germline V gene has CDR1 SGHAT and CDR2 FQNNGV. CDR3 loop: CASSLDRAGLSKNIQYF. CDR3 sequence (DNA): TGTGCCAGCAGCTTAGATAGAGCGGGTCTATCCAAAAACATTCAGTACTTC.

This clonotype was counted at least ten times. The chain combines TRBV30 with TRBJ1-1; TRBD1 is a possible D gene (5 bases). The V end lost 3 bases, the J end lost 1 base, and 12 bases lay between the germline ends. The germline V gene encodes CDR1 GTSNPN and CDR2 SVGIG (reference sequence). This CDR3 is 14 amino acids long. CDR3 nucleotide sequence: TGTGCCTGGAGGGGGGGTGGGCGGAACACTGAAGCTTTCTTT. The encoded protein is CAWRGGGRNTEAFF.

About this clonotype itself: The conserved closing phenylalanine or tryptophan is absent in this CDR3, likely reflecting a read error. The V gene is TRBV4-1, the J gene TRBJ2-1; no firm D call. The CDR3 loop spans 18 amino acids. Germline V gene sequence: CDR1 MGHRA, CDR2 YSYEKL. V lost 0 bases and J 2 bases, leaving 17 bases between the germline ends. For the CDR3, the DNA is TGCGCCAGCAGCCAAGATCCCCAACGAGGTCACACCTACAATGAGCAGTTCTCC. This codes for CASSQDPQRGHTYNEQFS.

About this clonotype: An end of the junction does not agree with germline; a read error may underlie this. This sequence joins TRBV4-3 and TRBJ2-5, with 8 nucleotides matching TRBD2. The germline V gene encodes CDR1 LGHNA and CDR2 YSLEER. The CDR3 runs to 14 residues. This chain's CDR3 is CASIQVPGGETQYF. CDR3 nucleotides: TGCGCCAGCATCCAAGTTCCGGGAGGGGAGACCCAGTACTTT.

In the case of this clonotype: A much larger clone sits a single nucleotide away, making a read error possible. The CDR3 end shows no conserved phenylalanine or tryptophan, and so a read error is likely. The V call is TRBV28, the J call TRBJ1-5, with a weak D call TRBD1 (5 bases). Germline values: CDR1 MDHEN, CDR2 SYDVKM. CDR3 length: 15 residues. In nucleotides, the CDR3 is TGTGCCAGCAGGGTGGGACTAAGTAGCCATCAGCCCCAGCATATT. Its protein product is CASRVGLSSHQPQHI.

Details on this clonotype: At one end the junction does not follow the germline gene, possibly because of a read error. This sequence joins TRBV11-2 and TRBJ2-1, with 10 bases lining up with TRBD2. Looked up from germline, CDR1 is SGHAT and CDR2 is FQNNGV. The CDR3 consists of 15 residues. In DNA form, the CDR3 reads TGTGCCAGCAGTTCCCTAGCGGGAGTCACCAATGAGCAGCTCTTC. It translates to CASSSLAGVTNEQLF.

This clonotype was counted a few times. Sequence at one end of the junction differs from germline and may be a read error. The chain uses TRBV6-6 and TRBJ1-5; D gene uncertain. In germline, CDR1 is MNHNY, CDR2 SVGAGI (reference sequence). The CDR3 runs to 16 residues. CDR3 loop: CVSSYYGTNSNQPQHF. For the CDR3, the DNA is TGTGTCAGCAGTTACTATGGCACCAATAGCAATCAGCCCCAGCATTTT.

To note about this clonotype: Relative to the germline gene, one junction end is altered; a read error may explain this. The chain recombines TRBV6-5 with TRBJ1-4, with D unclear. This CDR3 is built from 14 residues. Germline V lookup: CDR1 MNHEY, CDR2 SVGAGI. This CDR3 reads CASRMTATDEKLFF. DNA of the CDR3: TGTGCCAGCAGAATGACTGCAACTGATGAAAAACTGTTTTTT.

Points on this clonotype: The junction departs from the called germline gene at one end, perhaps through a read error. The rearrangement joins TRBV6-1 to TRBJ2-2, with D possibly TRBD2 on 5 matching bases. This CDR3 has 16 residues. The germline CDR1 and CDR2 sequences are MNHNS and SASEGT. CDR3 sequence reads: CAISEVPTGLPGELFF. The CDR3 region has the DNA TGTGCCATCAGTGAAGTCCCCACTGGCTTACCCGGGGAGCTATTTTTT.

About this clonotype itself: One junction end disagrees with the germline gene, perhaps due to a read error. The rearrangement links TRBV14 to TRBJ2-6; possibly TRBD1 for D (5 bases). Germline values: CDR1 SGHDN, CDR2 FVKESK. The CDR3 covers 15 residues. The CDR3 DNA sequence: TGTGTCAGCAGCCAAGGCGCAGCTGGGGCCAACCTCCTGACTTTC. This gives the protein CVSSQGAAGANLLTF.

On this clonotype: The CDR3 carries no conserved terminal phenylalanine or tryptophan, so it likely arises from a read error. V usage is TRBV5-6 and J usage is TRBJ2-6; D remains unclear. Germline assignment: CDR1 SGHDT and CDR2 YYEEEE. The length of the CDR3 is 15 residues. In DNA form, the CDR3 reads TGTGCCGGCAGCAGATTTTCCTCTGGGGCCAACGTCCTGACTCGC. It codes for CAGSRFSSGANVLTR.

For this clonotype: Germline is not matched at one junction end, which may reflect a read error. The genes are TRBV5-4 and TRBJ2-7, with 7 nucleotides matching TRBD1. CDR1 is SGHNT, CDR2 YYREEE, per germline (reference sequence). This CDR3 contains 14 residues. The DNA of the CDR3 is TGTGCCAGCAGCTCGGGGACAGACACCTACGAGCAATACTTC. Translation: CASSSGTDTYEQYF. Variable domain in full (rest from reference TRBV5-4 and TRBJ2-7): ETGVTQSPTHLIKTRGQQVTLRCSSQSGHNTVSWYQQALGQGPQFIFQYYREEENGRGNFPPRFSGLQFPNYSSELNVNALELDDSALYLCASSSGTDTYEQYFGPGTRLTVT.

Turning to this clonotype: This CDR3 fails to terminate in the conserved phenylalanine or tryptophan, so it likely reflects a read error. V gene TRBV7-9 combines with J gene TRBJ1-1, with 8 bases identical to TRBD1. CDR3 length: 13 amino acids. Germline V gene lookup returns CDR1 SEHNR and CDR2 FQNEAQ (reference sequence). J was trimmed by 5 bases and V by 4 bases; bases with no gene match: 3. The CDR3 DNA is TGTGCCAGCAGCTCGGGACAGGATACTGAAGCTTTCTCT. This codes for CASSSGQDTEAFS.

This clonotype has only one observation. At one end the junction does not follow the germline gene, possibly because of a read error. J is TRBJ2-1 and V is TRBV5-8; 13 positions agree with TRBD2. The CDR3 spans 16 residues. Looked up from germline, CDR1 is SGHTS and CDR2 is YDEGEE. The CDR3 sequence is CASGSGLAGLYTEQFF. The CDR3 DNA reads TGTGCCAGCGGCTCGGGACTAGCGGGGTTATACACTGAGCAGTTCTTC.

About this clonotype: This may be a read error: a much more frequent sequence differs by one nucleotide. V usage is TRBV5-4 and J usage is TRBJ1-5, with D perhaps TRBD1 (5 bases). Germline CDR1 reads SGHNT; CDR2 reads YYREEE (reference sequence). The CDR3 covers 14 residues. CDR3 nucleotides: TGTGTCAGCAGCCCAGGGCCTAGCAATCAGCCCCAGCATTTT. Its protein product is CVSSPGPSNQPQHF.

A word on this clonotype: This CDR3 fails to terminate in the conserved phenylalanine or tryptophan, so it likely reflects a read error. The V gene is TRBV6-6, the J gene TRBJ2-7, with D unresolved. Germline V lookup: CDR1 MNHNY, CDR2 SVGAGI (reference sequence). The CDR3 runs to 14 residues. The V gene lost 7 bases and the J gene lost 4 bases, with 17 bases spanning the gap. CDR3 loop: CASTFTGSSYEQYL. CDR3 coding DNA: TGTGCCAGCACTTTTACTGGTTCCTCATACGAGCAGTACTTA.

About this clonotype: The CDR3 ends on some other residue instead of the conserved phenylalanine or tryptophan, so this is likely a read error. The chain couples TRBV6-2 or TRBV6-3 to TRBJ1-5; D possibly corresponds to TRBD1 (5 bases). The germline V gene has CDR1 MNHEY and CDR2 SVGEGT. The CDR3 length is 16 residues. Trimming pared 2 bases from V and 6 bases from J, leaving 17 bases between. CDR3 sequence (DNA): TGTGCCAGCAGTTACGGTGCAGGGTCCGGGACTCAGCCCCAGCATTCT. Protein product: CASSYGAGSGTQPQHS.

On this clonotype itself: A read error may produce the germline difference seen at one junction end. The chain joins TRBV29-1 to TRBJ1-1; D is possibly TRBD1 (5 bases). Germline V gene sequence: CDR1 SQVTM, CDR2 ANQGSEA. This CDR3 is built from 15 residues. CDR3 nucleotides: TGCGGCGGTGTCTCAGGGTGGGGCATGAACACTGAAGCTCTCTTT. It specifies CGGVSGWGMNTEALF.